Described below is a single T cell receptor beta chain sequence and its context. What this receptor recognizes is not known. Sequence at one end of the junction differs from germline and may be a read error. Other DNA sequences in this sample translate to the same CDR3. A MiSeq instrument was used for deep resolution sequencing, which targeted depths ranging from 1 in 1 million up to 1 in 200,000 T cells, with coverage averaging 10x for each clonotype. The immunoSEQ hsTCRB Kit was used to generate the TCR beta libraries. Turning to the authors' computational methods: Data were analyzed with ImmunoSEQ Data Assistant and ImmunoSEQ Analyzer, with V, D and J genes assigned per IMGT definitions. Clonality, with values ranging from 0 to 1, was calculated as one minus the normalized Shannon entropy of productive rearrangement frequencies. Only overrepresented clonotypes making up at least 0.05% of the repertoire of each patient were included in the public clonotype analysis. About a dozen age-matched healthy donor repertoires from immuneACCESS served as clonality controls. TCRdb limited this immuneACCESS table to in-frame rearrangements with V and J called. A share of clones is missing; checked studies link under half to unresolved V genes, and the rest is unexplained. That table gives V, J and clone size, and the DNA gave D and trimming. In all, the sample holds 160,000 or so clones, and 81% of those were seen once. Around 2% of the sample is in the top ten clones.

The data were taken from a study of cytotoxic CD8 clonotypes in ibrutinib-treated CLL (dated by TCRdb to about 2021). Broadly, across the study: The cohort had about a dozen relapsed/refractory and 15 treatment-naive patients; approximately 18 were IGHV unmutated. Responses were partial in roughly 24 patients and complete in 2; after median approximately 67 months follow-up, around 14 stayed in remission and about twelve progressed. The response samples were drawn at a median of roughly eleven months into treatment, with a range of about 6 to 36 months. On average, each sample had about 250,000 productive templates and more than 85,000 productive rearrangements. Longitudinal samples were available for about 30% of the 86 trial participants. Cryopreserved peripheral blood mononuclear cells were obtained before treatment, at response, and at either sustained remission or disease progression. Every remission and progressive disease sample was obtained while ibrutinib was still being received by the patients. Overall study outcomes, separate from this receptor: Clonality rose at ibrutinib response, remained stable during sustained remission, and dropped back toward baseline at progression. Baseline clonality was found to be higher than that of age-matched healthy donors and was strongly correlated with circulating CD8+ T-cell counts. Sampling times were not matched between patients in sustained remission and patients whose disease was progressing, and lymph node repertoires were not examined. Public clonotypes were found to be uncommon and were observed to contract or remain stable during treatment; the increase in clonality was shown to reflect expansion of private clonotypes at ibrutinib response.

What this sample's time point label stands for: approximately 11 months on ibrutinib. For TCR beta library preparation, about 2 micrograms of genomic DNA was extracted from cryopreserved PBMCs. Longitudinal blood samples from CLL patients receiving ibrutinib monotherapy were subjected to high-throughput TCR beta sequencing. The patients were enrolled in a single-center, open-label phase 2 trial of ibrutinib monotherapy. CDR1 MNHEY and CDR2 SMNVEV were looked up in the germline V gene (reference sequence). There are 13 amino acids in the CDR3, from cysteine to phenylalanine inclusive. The entry retains the CDR3 DNA only, 39 bases that are in frame from base 1.

The receptor was isolated from a human donor with chronic lymphocytic leukemia. The input for sequencing was PBMCs, taken after 12 months of ibrutinib treatment. The V and J segments used are TRBV27 and TRBJ2-7; perhaps TRBD2 is the D gene, with 5 bases matching. The CDR3 reads CASRTGNSYEQYF. The nucleotide sequence reads as follows: TGTGCCAGCAGAACGGGGAACTCCTACGAGCAGTACTTT.